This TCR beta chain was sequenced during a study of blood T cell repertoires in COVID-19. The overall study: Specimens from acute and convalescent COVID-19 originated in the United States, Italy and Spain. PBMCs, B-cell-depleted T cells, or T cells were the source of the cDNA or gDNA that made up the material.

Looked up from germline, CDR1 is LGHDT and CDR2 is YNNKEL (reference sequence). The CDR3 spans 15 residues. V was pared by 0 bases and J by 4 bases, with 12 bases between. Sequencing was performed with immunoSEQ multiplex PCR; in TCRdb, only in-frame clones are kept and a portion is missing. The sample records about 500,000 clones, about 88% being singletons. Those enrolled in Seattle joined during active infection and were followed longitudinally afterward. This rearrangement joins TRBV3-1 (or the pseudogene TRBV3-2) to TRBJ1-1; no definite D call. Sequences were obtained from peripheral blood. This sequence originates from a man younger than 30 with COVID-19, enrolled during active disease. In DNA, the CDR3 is TGTGCCAGCAGCCAAGACTTAGCATACGGCACTGAAGCTTTCTTT. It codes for CASSQDLAYGTEAFF.